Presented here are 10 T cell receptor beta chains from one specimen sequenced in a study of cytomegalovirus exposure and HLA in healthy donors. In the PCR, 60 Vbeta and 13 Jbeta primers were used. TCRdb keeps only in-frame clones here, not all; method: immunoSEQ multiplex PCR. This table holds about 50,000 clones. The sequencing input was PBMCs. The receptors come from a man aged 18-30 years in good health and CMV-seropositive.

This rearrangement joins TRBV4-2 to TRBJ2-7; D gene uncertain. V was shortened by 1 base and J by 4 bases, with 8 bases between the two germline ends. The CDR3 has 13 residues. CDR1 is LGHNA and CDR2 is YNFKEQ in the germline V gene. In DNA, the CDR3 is TGTGCCAGCAGCCAAGGTCTAGGTTACGAGCAGTACTTC. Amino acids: CASSQGLGYEQYF.

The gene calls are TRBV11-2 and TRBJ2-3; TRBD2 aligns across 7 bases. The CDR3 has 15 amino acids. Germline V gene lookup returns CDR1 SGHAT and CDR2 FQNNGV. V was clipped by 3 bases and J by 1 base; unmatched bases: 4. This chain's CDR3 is CASSLSGMGTDTQYF. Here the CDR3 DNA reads TGTGCCAGCAGCTTGAGCGGGATGGGCACAGATACGCAGTATTTT.

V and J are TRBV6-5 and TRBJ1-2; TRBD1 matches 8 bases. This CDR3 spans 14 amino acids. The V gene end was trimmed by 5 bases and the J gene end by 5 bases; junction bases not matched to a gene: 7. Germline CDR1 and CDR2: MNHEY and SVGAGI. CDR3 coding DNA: TGTGCCAGCAGTCCCGACAGGGGAAAGTATGGCTACACCTTC. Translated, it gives CASSPDRGKYGYTF.

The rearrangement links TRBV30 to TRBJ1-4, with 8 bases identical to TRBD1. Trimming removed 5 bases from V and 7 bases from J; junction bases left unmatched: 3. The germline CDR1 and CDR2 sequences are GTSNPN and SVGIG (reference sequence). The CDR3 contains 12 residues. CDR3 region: CAWGTGGEKLFF. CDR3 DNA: TGTGCCTGGGGGACAGGAGGTGAAAAACTGTTTTTT.

As DNA, the CDR3 is TGTGCCAGTAGCCTCAACAGGGGGCGGGATCAGCCCCAGCATTTT. Its protein product is CASSLNRGRDQPQHF. The gene calls are TRBV19 and TRBJ1-5; 9 bases line up with TRBD1. CDR1 and CDR2 (germline): LNHDA, SQIVND (reference sequence). CDR3 length: 15 amino acids. The V segment lost 6 bases and the J segment 5 bases; nucleotides outside the gene matches: 8.

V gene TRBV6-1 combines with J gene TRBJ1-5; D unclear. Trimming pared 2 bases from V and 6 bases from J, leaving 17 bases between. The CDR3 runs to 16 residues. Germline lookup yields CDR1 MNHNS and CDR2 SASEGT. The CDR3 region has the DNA TGTGCCAGCAGTGAACGCCTTTCTTACACAGTTCAGCCCCAGCATTTT. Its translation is CASSERLSYTVQPQHF.

The CDR3 sequence is CASSLGQNTGELFF. In nucleotides, the CDR3 is TGTGCCAGCAGTTTGGGACAAAACACCGGGGAGCTGTTTTTT. J is TRBJ2-2 and V is TRBV27; D might be TRBD1 (6 bases). The CDR3 length is 14 residues. Per the germline V gene, CDR1 is MNHEY and CDR2 is SMNVEV (reference sequence). V gave up 3 bases and J gave up 2 bases, with 7 bases separating them.

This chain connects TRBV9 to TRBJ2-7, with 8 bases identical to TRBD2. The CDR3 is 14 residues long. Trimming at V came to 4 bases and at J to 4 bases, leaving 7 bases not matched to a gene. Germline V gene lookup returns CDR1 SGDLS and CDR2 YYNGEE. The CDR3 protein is CASSPGGTSYEQYF. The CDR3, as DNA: TGTGCCAGCAGCCCGGGGGGGACTAGTTACGAGCAGTACTTC.

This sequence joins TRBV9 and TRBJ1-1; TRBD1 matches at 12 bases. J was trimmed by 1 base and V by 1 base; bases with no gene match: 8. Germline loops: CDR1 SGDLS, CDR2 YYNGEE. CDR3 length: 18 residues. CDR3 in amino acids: CASSVHPGQGAGNTEAFF. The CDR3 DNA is TGTGCCAGCAGCGTACATCCGGGACAGGGGGCGGGGAACACTGAAGCTTTCTTT.

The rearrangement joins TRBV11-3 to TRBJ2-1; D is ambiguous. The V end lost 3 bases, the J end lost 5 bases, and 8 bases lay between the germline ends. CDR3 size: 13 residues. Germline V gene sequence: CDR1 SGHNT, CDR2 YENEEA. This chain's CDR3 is CASSFPRNNEQFF. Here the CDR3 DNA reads TGTGCCAGCAGCTTCCCTAGGAACAATGAGCAGTTCTTC.